A single sample gave rise to the 10 T cell receptor beta chains below, sequenced in a study of T cells and copy number aberrations in small-cell lung cancer. Clones were read by immunoSEQ multiplex PCR, and TCRdb kept only the in-frame ones, dropping some. The data contain about 3,100 clones, around nine tenths of them seen just once; the ten biggest clones take up about 5%. Sequencing was carried out using normal tissue next to the tumor. These receptors all stem from a man between 45 and 60 years old with small cell lung cancer.

V is TRBV6-5 and J is TRBJ1-5, with TRBD1 matching 9 bases. V gave up 8 bases and J gave up 7 bases; unmatched junction bases: 12. CDR3 length equals 15 residues. The germline gives CDR1 MNHEY, CDR2 SVGAGI. This CDR3 is CASGRDRDISQPQHF. The CDR3 DNA reads TGTGCCAGCGGCCGGGACAGGGACATCAGCCAGCCCCAGCATTTT.

The chain joins TRBV19 to TRBJ2-1; perhaps D is TRBD1 or TRBD2 (6 bases each). This CDR3 has 14 residues. CDR1 is LNHDA and CDR2 is SQIVND in the germline V gene (reference sequence). V lost 3 bases, J lost 10 bases, and 16 bases lay in between. CDR3 sequence: CASSIGGLVGEQFF. CDR3 in DNA: TGTGCCAGTAGTATCGGGGGCCTTGTTGGGGAGCAGTTCTTC.

The chain links TRBV6-6 to TRBJ1-5; tentatively, D is TRBD1 (5 bases). Germline loops: CDR1 MNHNY, CDR2 SVGAGI (reference sequence). V was clipped by 6 bases and J by 2 bases, with 14 bases between them. The CDR3 runs 15 residues. The CDR3 sequence: CASSPPGGGNQPQHF. Here the CDR3 DNA reads TGTGCCAGCAGCCCTCCAGGAGGGGGCAATCAGCCCCAGCATTTT.

To note about this clone: The junction departs from the called germline gene at one end, perhaps through a read error. This CDR3 is also generated by other DNA sequences in the sample. The CDR3 spells CSVVRGLAEAFF. CDR3 nucleotides: TGCAGCGTTGTGAGGGGGTTGGCTGAAGCGTTCTTT. This chain links TRBV29-1 with TRBJ1-1; D possibly corresponds to TRBD1 (6 bases). This CDR3 spans 12 amino acids. Germline CDR1 reads SQVTM; CDR2 reads ANQGSEA. The full variable domain, its missing parts supplied by reference TRBV29-1 and TRBJ1-1, is SAVISQKPSRDICQRGTSLTIQCQVDSQVTMMFWYRQQPGQSLTLIATANQGSEATYESGFVIDKFPISRPNLTFSTLTVSNMSPEDSSIYLCSVVRGLAEAFFGQGTRLTVV.

The chain employs TRBV5-1 and TRBJ2-1; D gene uncertain. The V end lost 2 bases, the J end lost 2 bases, and 5 bases lay between the germline ends. CDR1 and CDR2 (germline): SGHRS, YFSETQ. The CDR3 consists of 13 residues. CDR3 region: CASSFRTYNEQFF. CDR3 bases: TGCGCCAGCAGCTTTCGCACCTACAATGAGCAGTTCTTC.

The CDR3 protein is CATSQGGLTDTQYF. The DNA of the CDR3 is TGCGCCACCTCGCAAGGGGGCCTCACAGATACGCAGTATTTT. The chain couples TRBV5-1 to TRBJ2-3; the match to TRBD1 covers 7 bases. Germline V gene lookup returns CDR1 SGHRS and CDR2 YFSETQ. The CDR3 runs 14 residues. V trimming: 9 bases; J trimming: 2 bases; junction bases outside the gene matches: 9.

The CDR3 loop reads CASSQYQETQYF. For the CDR3, the DNA is TGTGCCAGCAGCCAGTACCAAGAGACCCAGTACTTC. The rearrangement joins TRBV7-2 to TRBJ2-5; D gene uncertain. V lost 5 bases and J lost 0, with 4 bases in between. From germline, CDR1 is SGHTA and CDR2 FQGNSA. The CDR3 is made up of 12 amino acids.

This rearrangement joins TRBV28 to TRBJ2-3, with 9 nucleotides matching TRBD2. This CDR3 has 14 residues. Germline V gene data show CDR1 as MDHEN and CDR2 as SYDVKM. Unmatched junction bases numbered 3, after V lost 6 bases and J lost 2 bases. The chain's CDR3 is CASSLAGHTDTQYF. DNA for the CDR3: TGTGCCAGCAGCCTAGCGGGACACACAGATACGCAGTATTTT.

The chain couples TRBV29-1 to TRBJ1-2, with D tentatively TRBD1 (6 bases). Per the germline V gene, CDR1 is SQVTM and CDR2 is ANQGSEA. V lost 6 bases to trimming and J lost 7 bases, with 15 bases between them. The CDR3 contains 12 residues. In nucleotides, the CDR3 is TGCAGCGTCCCTGGGGGGCTTGCTGGCTACACCTTC. Translating it yields CSVPGGLAGYTF.

The rearrangement links TRBV7-2 to TRBJ2-7; D not certain. CDR1 SGHTA and CDR2 FQGNSA come from the germline V gene. There are 15 residues in the CDR3. Trimming removed 2 bases at V and 0 bases at J, with 11 bases between. CDR3 sequence reads: CASSLKSSSSYEQYF. The CDR3 DNA follows: TGTGCCAGCAGCTTAAAAAGTTCGAGCTCCTACGAGCAGTACTTC.